This T cell receptor beta chain was obtained from a study of blood T cell repertoires in COVID-19. Original processing methods: The authors estimated nucleated cell counts from reference gene primer amplification. This table comes from immunoSEQ multiplex PCR, and its TCRdb copy is limited to in-frame clones, with some not included. The V and J calls and clone size come from that table; D and trimming were worked out from the DNA. The sample has 250,000 or so clones, about 85% seen once; the top ten hold more than 6.5%. The clonotype was recovered from a woman aged 45 to 65 who had been exposed to COVID-19. Material for sequencing was PBMCs or T cells enriched from blood (not recorded which).

The CDR3 DNA reads as TGTGCCAGCAGCTACAGGGGAGATGGAAACACCATATATTTT. This sequence encodes CASSYRGDGNTIYF. V usage is TRBV7-2 and J usage is TRBJ1-3; TRBD1 matches 7 bases. The CDR3 runs 14 residues. Per the germline V gene, CDR1 is SGHTA and CDR2 is FQGNSA. Trimming took 4 bases from V and 3 from J; bases not matched to a gene: 3.